This TCR beta chain was obtained from a study of shared clonotypes between healthy human individuals. Findings and limits, study-wide: The represented genetic and exposure-history diversity was limited by the small number of donors.

This clone turned up a few times. Its antigen is undetermined. The identical CDR3 is also encoded by other nucleotide sequences in the sample. Here immunoSEQ multiplex PCR was the method, and the copy in TCRdb shows in-frame clones only, minus some. The table shows more than 2,000,000 clones, with around 94% occurring only once. The CDR3 contains 13 residues. Germline V gene lookup returns CDR1 MNHEY and CDR2 SMNVEV (reference sequence). Trimming left V 6 bases short and J 0 bases short, with 8 bases between. Sequences were obtained from naive CD4+ T cells sorted from blood. Noted subset: CD45RA+ positively selected. The chain links TRBV27 to TRBJ1-1; tentative D call: TRBD1 (6 bases). This clonotype was obtained from a man aged 18 to 30 in good health. This chain's CDR3 is CASRDSLNTEAFF. CDR3 sequence (DNA): TGTGCCAGCAGGGACAGCTTGAACACTGAAGCTTTCTTT.